This is a list of T cell receptor beta chains from one sample in a study of radiotherapy plus CTLA-4 blockade in lung cancer. Libraries were prepared by immunoSEQ multiplex PCR; TCRdb keeps only in-frame clonotypes and omits some of them. The sample includes some 64,000 clones, approximately 79% of them seen just once. The sample in question was peripheral blood, obtained from a patient treated with radiotherapy plus ipilimumab. These receptors originate from a human donor with non-small cell lung cancer whose response to radiotherapy plus ipilimumab could not be evaluated. Some clones in this sample may be carry-over from other donors' samples. Each CDR3 is given with its conserved first and last residue. D genes are given only for firm matches. Part of the rows lack a size; the others show once, few, many or a class for expanded clones.

V gene: TRBV7-2; J gene: TRBJ1-1; D gene: TRBD1; clone size: once; CDR3 DNA: TGTGCCAGCAGCTTAACAGGGGTTTTGAACACTGAAGCTTTCTTT; CDR3 protein: CASSLTGVLNTEAFF
V gene: TRBV7-2; J gene: TRBJ1-5; D gene: -; clone size: -; CDR3 DNA: TGTGCCAGCAGCTTAATGCAGGGTACCAACAATCAGCCCCAGCATTTT; CDR3 protein: CASSLMQGTNNQPQHF
V gene: TRBV27; J gene: TRBJ2-1; D gene: -; clone size: -; CDR3 DNA: TGTGCCAGCAGTCCCCTCCGGGGGACTCTTAGATCCTACAATGAGCAGTTCTTC; CDR3 protein: CASSPLRGTLRSYNEQFF
V gene: TRBV6-1; J gene: TRBJ2-7; D gene: -; clone size: -; CDR3 DNA: TGTGCCAGCAGTGAAGAGCACAGGACCTACTACGAGCAGTACTTC; CDR3 protein: CASSEEHRTYYEQYF
V gene: TRBV6-5; J gene: TRBJ1-1; D gene: -; clone size: once; CDR3 DNA: TGTGCCAGCAGTTATCGGGGGGAAGCTTTCTTT; CDR3 protein: CASSYRGEAFF
V gene: TRBV5-1; J gene: TRBJ2-3; D gene: -; clone size: -; CDR3 DNA: TGCGCCAGCAGCTTGAACGGAGCGACGGATACGCAGTATTTT; CDR3 protein: CASSLNGATDTQYF
V gene: TRBV6-4; J gene: TRBJ1-1; D gene: -; clone size: -; CDR3 DNA: TGTGCCAGCAGTGTGCAGGGAGGGATGAACACTGAAGCTTTCTTT; CDR3 protein: CASSVQGGMNTEAFF
V gene: TRBV5-6; J gene: TRBJ1-1; D gene: -; clone size: -; CDR3 DNA: TGTGCCAGCAGCCCTTCATACGGCACTGAAGCTTTCTTT; CDR3 protein: CASSPSYGTEAFF
V gene: TRBV27; J gene: TRBJ1-3; D gene: -; clone size: once; CDR3 DNA: TGTGCCAGTCACTTTACAGGCCGACAGCTCCCCTCTGGAAACACCATATATTTT; CDR3 protein: CASHFTGRQLPSGNTIYF
V gene: TRBV4-2; J gene: TRBJ2-3; D gene: -; clone size: -; CDR3 DNA: TGTGCCAGCAGCCAAGGACAGGAACTACCCACAGATACGCAGTATTTT; CDR3 protein: CASSQGQELPTDTQYF
V gene: TRBV9; J gene: TRBJ2-5; D gene: -; clone size: once; CDR3 DNA: TGTGCCATCTTCAGGGTGCGAGAGACCCAGTACTTC; CDR3 protein: CAIFRVRETQYF
V gene: TRBV19; J gene: TRBJ1-6; D gene: TRBD1; clone size: -; CDR3 DNA: TGTGCCAGTAGTAGATCCGGACAGGGAGGGGATAATTCACCCCTCCACTTT; CDR3 protein: CASSRSGQGGDNSPLHF
V gene: TRBV7-8; J gene: TRBJ2-1; D gene: TRBD1; clone size: -; CDR3 DNA: TGTGCCAGCAGCTCGACAGGGGACAATGAGCAGTTCTTC; CDR3 protein: CASSSTGDNEQFF
V gene: TRBV18; J gene: TRBJ2-5; D gene: TRBD1; clone size: -; CDR3 DNA: TGTGCCAGCTCACCACCGGGACAGATCCGGACCCAGTACTTC; CDR3 protein: CASSPPGQIRTQYF
V gene: TRBV5-4; J gene: TRBJ1-6; D gene: -; clone size: -; CDR3 DNA: TGTGCCAGCAGCTTGGGACAGAGTTCACCCCTCCACTTT; CDR3 protein: CASSLGQSSPLHF
V gene: TRBV30; J gene: TRBJ1-1; D gene: -; clone size: -; CDR3 DNA: TGTGCCTGGAGGCAGGAGTGGGGGGAGGCTGAAGCTTTCTTT; CDR3 protein: CAWRQEWGEAEAFF
V gene: TRBV5-1; J gene: TRBJ1-1; D gene: -; clone size: -; CDR3 DNA: TGCGCCAGCAGCTCGGGGGAAGAGTACACTGAAGCTTTCTTT; CDR3 protein: CASSSGEEYTEAFF
V gene: TRBV9; J gene: TRBJ1-3; D gene: -; clone size: -; CDR3 DNA: TGTGCCAGCAGCGTAAGGAGCTCTGGAAACACCATATATTTT; CDR3 protein: CASSVRSSGNTIYF
V gene: TRBV7-6; J gene: TRBJ2-3; D gene: -; clone size: once; CDR3 DNA: TGTGCCAGCAGCTTACGTATCACAGATACGCAGTATTTT; CDR3 protein: CASSLRITDTQYF
V gene: TRBV2; J gene: TRBJ2-1; D gene: -; clone size: -; CDR3 DNA: TGTGCCAGCAGTGAAGGGAGAGAGCAGTTCTTC; CDR3 protein: CASSEGREQFF
V gene: TRBV7-9; J gene: TRBJ2-6; D gene: TRBD1; clone size: -; CDR3 DNA: TGTGCCAGCAGCTTCACACAGGGGGCGCCTTCTGGGGCCAACGTCCTGACTTTC; CDR3 protein: CASSFTQGAPSGANVLTF
V gene: TRBV4-1; J gene: TRBJ2-1; D gene: TRBD2; clone size: -; CDR3 DNA: TGCGCCAGCAGCCCGGGACTAGCGGCTAATGGTGAGCAGTTCTTC; CDR3 protein: CASSPGLAANGEQFF
V gene: TRBV18; J gene: TRBJ2-7; D gene: -; clone size: -; CDR3 DNA: TGTGCCAGCTCACCACAGGCAGGGTTAACCTACGAGCAGTACTTC; CDR3 protein: CASSPQAGLTYEQYF
V gene: TRBV27; J gene: TRBJ1-2; D gene: -; clone size: -; CDR3 DNA: TGTGCCAGCAGTTCCGGGAGGGATGACTATGGCTACACCTTC; CDR3 protein: CASSSGRDDYGYTF
V gene: TRBV7-9; J gene: TRBJ1-2; D gene: TRBD1; clone size: -; CDR3 DNA: TGTGCCAGCAGCTTAGGGACAGGGGATGGCTACACCTTC; CDR3 protein: CASSLGTGDGYTF
V gene: TRBV5-1; J gene: TRBJ2-7; D gene: TRBD2; clone size: -; CDR3 DNA: TGCGCCAGCAGCCCCCTAGCGGGGGGCGCCTACGAGCAGTACTTC; CDR3 protein: CASSPLAGGAYEQYF
V gene: TRBV18; J gene: TRBJ2-1; D gene: TRBD1; clone size: -; CDR3 DNA: TGTGCCAGCTCACCGGGGACAGGGCTCTACAATGAGCAGTTCTTC; CDR3 protein: CASSPGTGLYNEQFF
V gene: TRBV18; J gene: TRBJ1-1; D gene: TRBD1; clone size: medium-sized; CDR3 DNA: TGTGCCAGCTCACGACAGGGTAACACTGAAGCTTTCTTT; CDR3 protein: CASSRQGNTEAFF
V gene: TRBV30; J gene: TRBJ1-1; D gene: TRBD1; clone size: -; CDR3 DNA: TGTGCCTGGAGTGTCCAGGGGGCGGCTGAAGCTTTCTTT; CDR3 protein: CAWSVQGAAEAFF
V gene: TRBV11-2; J gene: TRBJ1-2; D gene: -; clone size: -; CDR3 DNA: TGTGCCAGCAGCCGCCCCGGGGTTCGGGTTAATGGCTACACCTTC; CDR3 protein: CASSRPGVRVNGYTF
V gene: TRBV28; J gene: TRBJ1-4; D gene: -; clone size: -; CDR3 DNA: TGTGCCAGCAGTTTATTTTCCTTGCGTGAAAAACTGTTTTTT; CDR3 protein: CASSLFSLREKLFF
V gene: TRBV5-6; J gene: TRBJ1-1; D gene: -; clone size: -; CDR3 DNA: TGTGCCAGCAGCTTCAATAGTTTACGGGAAGCTTTCTTT; CDR3 protein: CASSFNSLREAFF
V gene: TRBV27; J gene: TRBJ1-1; D gene: -; clone size: -; CDR3 DNA: TGTGCCAGCAGTTTGGACAGAGTGAACACTGAAGCTTTCTTT; CDR3 protein: CASSLDRVNTEAFF
V gene: TRBV28; J gene: TRBJ2-7; D gene: -; clone size: -; CDR3 DNA: TGTGCCAGCAGTTTAATCACCTTTATCGGGCAGTACTTC; CDR3 protein: CASSLITFIGQYF
V gene: TRBV4-2; J gene: TRBJ1-4; D gene: TRBD1; clone size: -; CDR3 DNA: TGTGCCAGCAGCCAACTCGGGACAGGGAGGGGGGATGAAAAACTGTTTTTT; CDR3 protein: CASSQLGTGRGDEKLFF
V gene: TRBV7-2; J gene: TRBJ1-1; D gene: -; clone size: -; CDR3 DNA: TGTGCCAGCAGCTTAATCCATGGAGACACTGAAGCTTTCTTT; CDR3 protein: CASSLIHGDTEAFF
V gene: TRBV5-6; J gene: TRBJ2-3; D gene: -; clone size: -; CDR3 DNA: TGTGCCAGCAGCGGGGGCCAGGGATCAGATACGCAGTATTTT; CDR3 protein: CASSGGQGSDTQYF
V gene: TRBV11-3; J gene: TRBJ2-7; D gene: -; clone size: -; CDR3 DNA: TGTGCCAGCAGCGCGGCAGCGAAGAACGAGCAGTACTTC; CDR3 protein: CASSAAAKNEQYF
V gene: TRBV21-1; J gene: TRBJ1-3; D gene: -; clone size: many; CDR3 DNA: TGTGCCAGCAGTAAGACAGGGGACTCTGGAAACACCATATATTTT; CDR3 protein: CASSKTGDSGNTIYF
V gene: TRBV12-5; J gene: TRBJ2-2; D gene: -; clone size: -; CDR3 DNA: TGTGCTAGTGGTCCGGGACATACGAACACCGGGGAGCTGTTTTTT; CDR3 protein: CASGPGHTNTGELFF
V gene: TRBV4-3; J gene: TRBJ1-2; D gene: -; clone size: -; CDR3 DNA: TGCGCCAGCAGCCAAGATCAAGCAGGGTGGGACTATGGCTACACCTTC; CDR3 protein: CASSQDQAGWDYGYTF
V gene: TRBV6-1; J gene: TRBJ1-2; D gene: TRBD1; clone size: -; CDR3 DNA: TGCGCCAGCAGTGCTACAGGGGGCTTCTATGGCTACACCTTC; CDR3 protein: CASSATGGFYGYTF
V gene: TRBV5-6; J gene: TRBJ2-7; D gene: -; clone size: -; CDR3 DNA: TGTGCCAGCAGCTTGCGAGGCGCCACCTACGAGCAGTACTTC; CDR3 protein: CASSLRGATYEQYF
V gene: TRBV9; J gene: TRBJ2-3; D gene: -; clone size: -; CDR3 DNA: TGTGCCAGCAGCCTCTCACAGGGAGGGGCAGATACGCAGTATTTT; CDR3 protein: CASSLSQGGADTQYF
V gene: TRBV7-2; J gene: TRBJ1-2; D gene: TRBD1; clone size: -; CDR3 DNA: TGTGCCAGCAGCTTGGATCCACAGGGGGCGCGTAACTATGGCTACACCTTC; CDR3 protein: CASSLDPQGARNYGYTF
V gene: TRBV4-1; J gene: TRBJ1-3; D gene: -; clone size: -; CDR3 DNA: TGCGCCAGCAGCCAAGCGGGCGGACAGTACTCTGGAAACACCATATATTTT; CDR3 protein: CASSQAGGQYSGNTIYF